This T cell receptor beta chain was sequenced for a study of T cell responses to AZD1222 COVID-19 vaccine. Trimming removed 1 base from V and 0 bases from J, with 6 bases in between. Germline CDR1 reads MNHEY; CDR2 reads SMNVEV (reference sequence). The CDR3 sequence is 15 residues long. Assay: immunoSEQ multiplex PCR; the TCRdb copy retains only in-frame clones and omits some. Of around 110,000 clones in the sample, around 92% are singletons; the top ten hold 8.5% to 10%. This chain connects TRBV27 to TRBJ2-2; D unresolved. This clonotype originated in an adult who received the AZD1222 COVID-19 vaccine. The source was peripheral blood, collected 28 days after the second AZD1222 dose. This CDR3 reads CASSLWAANTGELFF. The CDR3 DNA reads as TGTGCCAGCAGTTTATGGGCCGCGAACACCGGGGAGCTGTTTTTT.